The clone carrying this TCR beta chain was picked up one time. Its target is unknown. This record comes from a study of T cells in localized non-small cell lung cancer. Study-level results: There were a median around 60 of the top 100 tumor clones appearing in adjacent lung. Clonality of T cells reached its maximum in uninvolved adjacent lung, surpassing tumor. Higher blood T cell density went with longer overall survival. Analysis by sequencing included only one tumor region, so heterogeneity remains possible.

Here immunoSEQ multiplex PCR was the method, and the copy in TCRdb shows in-frame clones only, minus some. The sample yields roughly 53,000 clones, over 80% seen once. The CDR3 has 13 residues. With 5 bases removed from V and 4 bases from J, the gap between germline ends came to 10 bases. The germline CDR1 and CDR2 sequences are MNHEY and SMNVEV (reference sequence). This sequence joins TRBV27 and TRBJ2-3, with unresolved D. The origin of this receptor is a man aged 40 to 75 with stage III lung adenocarcinoma. This material consisted of peripheral blood mononuclear cells, taken before any cancer treatment. CDR3 nucleotide sequence: TGTGCCAGCAGTCTACGCGCCCCAGATACGCAGTATTTT. Encoded protein: CASSLRAPDTQYF.